The 10 T cell receptor beta chains given below trace back to one sample, sequenced in a study of CD8 T cells in ankylosing spondylitis. From the 5' RACE reads, TCRdb called clonotypes with MiXCR, one entry per CDR3 protein. The top ten hold 8% to 9.5% of the sample, which has more than 250,000 distinct CDR3 sequences, approximately 10% seen once. The specimen sequenced was blood, either unsorted or a sorted T cell fraction (not recorded which). The origin of the receptors is a female donor with ankylosing spondylitis or in good health (not recorded which).

The chain links TRBV3-1 to TRBJ1-5, with D possibly matching TRBD1 (6 bases). V lost 3 bases and J lost 6, with 6 bases in between. There are 12 residues in the CDR3. Germline assignment: CDR1 LGHDT and CDR2 YNNKEL (reference sequence). Here the CDR3 reads CASSQTGQPQHF. CDR3 DNA sequence: TGTGCCAGCAGCCAGACAGGTCAGCCCCAGCATTTT. Variable domain in full (rest from reference TRBV3-1 and TRBJ1-5): DTAVSQTPKYLVTQMGNDKSIKCEQNLGHDTMYWYKQDSKKFLKIMFSYNNKELIINETVPNRFSPKSPDKAHLNLHINSLELGDSAVYFCASSQTGQPQHFGDGTRLSIL.

This clonotype was recorded at least ten times. The chain joins TRBV20-1 to TRBJ1-1, with D possibly being TRBD1 (5 bases). V gave up 6 bases and J gave up 5 bases, with 19 bases separating them. The CDR3 is 14 amino acids. Per germline, CDR1 DFQATT and CDR2 SNEGSKA (reference sequence). CDR3 nucleotides: TGCAGTGCCCGCCCAGTCAGGGCCTGGACTGAAGCTTTCTTT. It yields the protein CSARPVRAWTEAFF.

This clonotype was seen repeatedly, ten times or more. This chain uses TRBV24-1 with TRBJ2-1; D unclear. With 4 bases removed from V and 6 bases from J, the gap between germline ends came to 12 bases. The CDR3 consists of 14 residues. Germline lookup yields CDR1 KGHDR and CDR2 SFDVKD. Here the CDR3 DNA reads TGTGCCACCAGTGACCCGGGTTGGCTCAATGAGCAGTTCTTC. Translating gives CATSDPGWLNEQFF.

This chain uses TRBV7-2 with TRBJ2-1, with 11 nucleotides matching TRBD1. The V segment lost 5 bases and the J segment 3 bases; nucleotides outside the gene matches: 3. The CDR3 is 15 amino acids. CDR1 is SGHTA and CDR2 is FQGNSA in the germline V gene. The CDR3 loop is CASSRDRGIYNEQFF. The CDR3 DNA follows: TGTGCCAGCAGCCGGGACAGGGGGATCTACAATGAGCAGTTCTTC.

The sample holds many counts of this clonotype. The chain combines TRBV29-1 with TRBJ2-1; 10 bases are a match to TRBD2. The V gene's germline CDR1 is SQVTM and CDR2 ANQGSEA. CDR3 size: 14 residues. The CDR3 here is CSVSGTSVYNEQFF. CDR3 coding DNA: TGCAGTGTTTCTGGGACTAGCGTTTACAATGAGCAGTTCTTC.

The chain has TRBV7-2 and TRBJ1-3, with D possibly TRBD1 on 6 matching bases. The CDR3 contains 14 residues. CDR1 and CDR2 from the germline V gene are SGHTA and FQGNSA. V was pared by 5 bases and J by 4 bases, with 12 bases between. Here the CDR3 reads CASSDTGWGNTIYF. The CDR3 region has the DNA TGTGCCAGCAGCGATACAGGGTGGGGAAACACCATATATTTT.

V gene TRBV5-1 combines with J gene TRBJ2-5; 7 bases are shared with TRBD1. The germline V gene encodes CDR1 SGHRS and CDR2 YFSETQ. The J segment lost 6 bases and the V segment lost 0 bases, leaving 11 bases of the junction unmatched. The CDR3 has 16 residues. The DNA for the CDR3 is TGCGCCAGCAGCTTGGAGGGGACAGCCGGGATGAAGACCCAGTACTTC. This encodes CASSLEGTAGMKTQYF. Using reference TRBV5-1 and TRBJ2-5 for the parts outside the CDR3, the full variable domain is KAGVTQTPRYLIKTRGQQVTLSCSPISGHRSVSWYQQTPGQGLQFLFEYFSETQRNKGNFPGRFSGRQFSNSRSEMNVSTLELGDSALYLCASSLEGTAGMKTQYFGPGTRLLVL.

This clonotype has at least ten counts. The genes are TRBV20-1 and TRBJ2-3; no definite D call. Germline assignment: CDR1 DFQATT and CDR2 SNEGSKA (reference sequence). V lost 6 bases to trimming and J lost 3 bases, with 7 bases between them. CDR3 size: 11 residues. CDR3 coding DNA: TGCAGTGCCCCACCGACAGATACGCAGTATTTT. Protein product: CSAPPTDTQYF.

In its sample, this clonotype was seen many times. The rearrangement links TRBV5-6 to TRBJ1-5; 7 bases match TRBD1. This CDR3 region has 13 residues. In germline, CDR1 is SGHDT, CDR2 YYEEEE. CDR3 in amino acids: CAPQGSRNQPQHF. The CDR3 DNA reads as TGTGCTCCACAGGGGTCTCGCAATCAGCCCCAGCATTTT. Based on the CDR3 plus reference TRBV5-6 and TRBJ1-5, the full variable domain is DAGVTQSPTHLIKTRGQQVTLRCSPKSGHDTVSWYQQALGQGPQFIFQYYEEEERQRGNFPDRFSGHQFPNYSSELNVNALLLGDSALYLCAPQGSRNQPQHFGDGTRLSIL.

This clonotype was counted many times. The rearrangement uses TRBV7-2 and TRBJ1-1; maybe TRBD1 (5 bases). Germline V gene data show CDR1 as SGHTA and CDR2 as FQGNSA. CDR3 length equals 16 residues. Trimming shortened V by 4 bases and J by 4 bases, and 19 bases separated the two germline ends. In DNA form, the CDR3 reads TGTGCCAGCAGCTCAATTGGGGGGTGGGGAGGCACTGAAGCTTTCTTT. As protein: CASSSIGGWGGTEAFF.